Listed here are 10 T cell receptor beta chains from one sample, sequenced in a study of CD8 T cells in ankylosing spondylitis. Via MiXCR, TCRdb re-called the 5' RACE reads, giving one row per CDR3 protein. The sample comprises some 250,000 distinct CDR3 sequences, around 25% of which are singletons, and less than 0.75% rests with the top ten. The sequenced material came from blood, either unsorted or a sorted T cell fraction (not recorded which). The origin of the receptors is a male donor with ankylosing spondylitis or in good health (not recorded which).

V gene TRBV20-1 combines with J gene TRBJ2-2; D may correspond to TRBD1 or TRBD2 (6 bases each). CDR3 length: 14 amino acids. Between the trimmed V and J ends, which lost 1 base and 7 bases, there was a span of 13 bases. CDR1 and CDR2 (germline): DFQATT, SNEGSKA (reference sequence). CDR3 sequence reads: CSARAGDWDGELFF. The CDR3 DNA reads as TGCAGTGCTAGAGCAGGGGACTGGGACGGGGAGCTGTTTTTT.

CDR3 in amino acids: CSASWAGSYEQYF. CDR3 DNA: TGCAGTGCTAGTTGGGCAGGTTCCTACGAGCAGTACTTC. This chain joins TRBV20-1 and TRBJ2-7, with D hard to call. Germline loops: CDR1 DFQATT, CDR2 SNEGSKA (reference sequence). The CDR3 covers 13 residues. V dropped 3 bases and J dropped 1 base, with 10 bases sitting between them.

The rearrangement uses TRBV12-3 or TRBV12-4 and TRBJ2-2, with D perhaps TRBD2 (6 bases). V lost 6 bases and J 1 base, leaving 12 bases between the germline ends. The CDR3 covers 15 residues. CDR3 region: CASSPPAGNTGELFF. The CDR3 DNA reads TGTGCCAGCAGCCCCCCAGCGGGGAACACCGGGGAGCTGTTTTTT.

This clonotype was found many times. The rearrangement links TRBV7-6 to TRBJ1-5; D is unclear. The CDR3 sequence is 11 residues long. The germline V gene encodes CDR1 SGHVS and CDR2 FNYEAQ. Trimming removed 2 bases at V and 6 bases at J, with 2 bases between. CDR3 bases: TGTGCCAGCAGCTTAAGTCAGCCCCAGCATTTT. Translation: CASSLSQPQHF. Full variable domain (remainder filled in from reference TRBV7-6 and TRBJ1-5): GAGVSQSPRYKVTKRGQDVALRCDPISGHVSLYWYRQALGQGPEFLTYFNYEAQQDKSGLPNDRFSAERPEGSISTLTIQRTEQRDSAMYRCASSLSQPQHFGDGTRLSIL.

This clonotype was recorded many times. This sequence joins TRBV20-1 and TRBJ1-2; 7 bases agree with TRBD1. This CDR3 spans 14 amino acids. Germline lookup yields CDR1 DFQATT and CDR2 SNEGSKA (reference sequence). After removal of 4 bases from V and 4 bases from J, the junction contained 9 bases not matched to a gene. This chain's CDR3 is CSATDRAPGYGYTF. The CDR3 bases are TGCAGTGCTACAGACAGGGCACCCGGCTATGGCTACACCTTC.

This clonotype has at least ten counts. The V and J genes are TRBV24-1 and TRBJ2-1; D remains ambiguous. Germline V gene data show CDR1 as KGHDR and CDR2 as SFDVKD. V lost 0 bases and J 0 bases, leaving 8 bases between the germline ends. This CDR3 has 16 residues. Here the CDR3 reads CATSDLSPSSYNEQFF. In nucleotides, the CDR3 is TGTGCCACCAGTGATTTGTCCCCGAGCTCCTACAATGAGCAGTTCTTC.

This sequence joins TRBV6-1 and TRBJ2-1, with a tentative D call TRBD2 (5 bases). CDR3 length equals 12 residues. V dropped 6 bases and J dropped 8 bases, with 11 bases sitting between them. Per germline, CDR1 MNHNS and CDR2 SASEGT. CDR3 in amino acids: CASSRDFYEQFF. The CDR3 region has the DNA TGTGCCAGCAGCCGGGATTTTTATGAGCAGTTCTTC.

The chain is built from TRBV12-3 or TRBV12-4 and TRBJ1-1; a weak D match, TRBD1 (6 bases). Trimming removed 9 bases from V and 4 bases from J, with 15 bases in between. The CDR3 runs 13 residues. The CDR3 DNA reads as TGTGCCAGTACCAGGGGCAGTACCACTGAAGCTTTCTTT. Its translation is CASTRGSTTEAFF.

The chain links TRBV12-3 or TRBV12-4 to TRBJ1-2; D remains ambiguous. The CDR3 totals 10 residues. The V and J ends lost 8 bases and 4 bases respectively, with 5 bases between them. The CDR3 DNA reads as TGTGCCAGCGCGGGCTATGGCTACACCTTC. Encoded protein: CASAGYGYTF.

There are a few counts of this clonotype. The chain has TRBV20-1 and TRBJ2-4; D gene ambiguous. The CDR3 spans 13 residues. Per the germline V gene, CDR1 is DFQATT and CDR2 is SNEGSKA (reference sequence). With 5 bases removed from V and 2 bases from J, the gap between germline ends came to 10 bases. The CDR3 nucleotides are TGCAGTGCTTTTCCGTCTTCCAAAAACATTCAGTACTTC. Translated, it gives CSAFPSSKNIQYF.